Shown below are 13 T cell receptor beta chains from a single sample sequenced in a study of T-cell reconstitution after alpha-beta-depleted transplantation in children. TCRbeta library preparation incorporated unique molecular identifiers. TCRdb re-derived calls from the PCR reads in MiXCR, one entry per CDR3 protein. The repertoire includes about 300,000 distinct CDR3 sequences, around a tenth of them detected once, and around 7.5% sits in the top ten. Sequencing used PBMCs, obtained before TCRalphabeta/CD19-depleted stem cell transplant. The origin of the receptors is a boy under two years old with acute myeloid leukemia, due to receive a stem cell transplant.

At least ten counts were recorded for this clonotype. The chain links TRBV5-1 to TRBJ1-4; no clear D. Deletions cut 0 bases from V and 8 bases from J, with 5 bases between. The length of the CDR3 is 12 residues. The germline CDR1 and CDR2 sequences are SGHRS and YFSETQ. The CDR3 loop reads CASSLAGEKLFF. The CDR3 bases are TGCGCCAGCAGCTTGGCGGGGGAAAAACTGTTTTTT.

The CDR3 DNA follows: TGTGCCAGCAGCTCTGGACAGGGCTCGGGGGAGCAGTACTTC. Protein sequence: CASSSGQGSGEQYF. The rearrangement uses TRBV7-7 and TRBJ2-7; TRBD1 agrees at 8 bases. V was pared by 4 bases and J by 7 bases, with 9 bases of the junction left unmatched. The CDR3 is made up of 14 amino acids. CDR1 is SSHAT and CDR2 is FNYEAQ in the germline V gene (reference sequence).

This clonotype showed up many times. The gene calls are TRBV7-2 and TRBJ2-1; D gene uncertain. V lost 2 bases and J lost 4, with 9 bases in between. The CDR3 sequence is 14 residues long. Germline V gene sequence: CDR1 SGHTA, CDR2 FQGNSA. The CDR3 sequence: CASSLYAVYNEQFF. CDR3 in DNA: TGTGCCAGCAGCTTATATGCAGTTTACAATGAGCAGTTCTTC.

Comment on this clonotype: A much larger clone differs from this one at a single base, so this may be a read error. The rearrangement links TRBV5-1 to TRBJ2-2; D is possibly TRBD2 (5 bases). The CDR3 consists of 15 residues. CDR1 and CDR2 (germline): SGHRS, YFSETQ. CDR3 region: CASSLGRSLTGELLF. CDR3 DNA: TGCGCCAGCAGCTTGGGACGGAGTCTTACCGGGGAGCTGCTTTTT.

On this clonotype itself: A read error may be the cause here, since a much bigger clone is one base away. V usage is TRBV12-3 or TRBV12-4 and J usage is TRBJ2-7, with D perhaps TRBD2 (7 bases). There are 12 residues in the CDR3. The chain's CDR3 is CASSGGPGEQHF. In nucleotides, the CDR3 is TGTGCCAGCAGCGGGGGGCCGGGCGAGCAGCACTTC.

This clonotype was seen repeatedly, ten times or more. The chain has TRBV28 and TRBJ2-7; D remains ambiguous. CDR1 and CDR2 (germline): MDHEN, SYDVKM. With 3 bases removed from V and 0 bases from J, the gap between germline ends came to 6 bases. This CDR3 is 13 amino acids long. CDR3 bases: TGTGCCAGCAGTTTGACATCCTCCTACGAGCAGTACTTC. This gives the protein CASSLTSSYEQYF.

This clonotype was detected a few times. The CDR3 DNA reads TGTGCCAGCAGCGGGCTAGCGGGGGCGGAGACCCAGTACTTC. Protein sequence: CASSGLAGAETQYF. The gene calls are TRBV7-6 and TRBJ2-5, with 10 bases lining up with TRBD2. V lost 5 bases and J lost 5; bases outside the gene matches: 5. Germline CDR1 SGHVS, CDR2 FNYEAQ. The CDR3 extends over 14 amino acids.

This clonotype was seen many times. The gene calls are TRBV12-3 or TRBV12-4 and TRBJ1-1; D is perhaps TRBD1 (5 bases). V lost 6 bases and J 3 bases, leaving 8 bases between the germline ends. The CDR3 length is 12 residues. CDR3 DNA sequence: TGTGCCAGCAGAAGAGGGGACACTGAAGCTTTCTTT. This codes for CASRRGDTEAFF.

CDR3 coding DNA: TGTGCCAGCAGTGACCCGGGCGCAGGGGGGTATGGCTACACCTTC. Protein sequence: CASSDPGAGGYGYTF. The chain links TRBV25-1 to TRBJ1-2; 7 bases line up with TRBD1. The CDR3 covers 15 residues. The junction had 9 bases not matched to a gene; V was cut back by 3 bases and J by 5 bases. Germline CDR1 MGHDK, CDR2 SYGVNS.

This clonotype has at least ten counts. The gene calls are TRBV6-6 and TRBJ2-7; D possibly matches TRBD1 or TRBD2 (5 bases each). V lost 2 bases and J lost 3, with 8 bases in between. This CDR3 comprises 13 residues. CDR1 MNHNY and CDR2 SVGAGI come from the germline V gene (reference sequence). The CDR3 DNA sequence: TGTGCCAGCAGTTACCAGGGACGCTACGAGCAGTACTTC. This translates into CASSYQGRYEQYF.

The chain is built from TRBV4-2 and TRBJ2-2; TRBD1 might be the D (6 bases). V was trimmed by 0 bases and J by 0 bases, leaving 11 bases between them. Germline V gene sequence: CDR1 LGHNA, CDR2 YNFKEQ. The CDR3 consists of 17 residues. CDR3 in amino acids: CASSQERTESNTGELFF. The CDR3 DNA is TGTGCCAGCAGCCAAGAGCGGACAGAATCGAACACCGGGGAGCTGTTTTTT.

Many counts were recorded for this clonotype. The V call is TRBV2, the J call TRBJ2-6, with TRBD1 identical over 7 bases. The CDR3 totals 18 residues. Germline loops: CDR1 SNHLY, CDR2 FYNNEI. With 9 bases clipped from V and 4 bases from J, the junction kept 18 bases outside the gene matches. CDR3: CASRGPGQRLAGANVLTF. In DNA form, the CDR3 reads TGTGCCAGTAGGGGACCGGGACAGCGCCTAGCCGGGGCCAACGTCCTGACTTTC.

At least ten counts were recorded for this clonotype. The gene calls are TRBV14 and TRBJ2-7; 9 bases line up with TRBD1. Germline V gene data show CDR1 as SGHDN and CDR2 as FVKESK. J lost 3 bases, V lost 3 bases, and 6 bases had no gene match. The CDR3 spans 15 residues. This CDR3 reads CASSHPGTGHYEQYF. In nucleotides, the CDR3 is TGTGCCAGCAGCCATCCCGGGACAGGGCACTACGAGCAGTACTTC.